This record covers a single T cell receptor beta chain. What it binds is not known. This sample is drawn from a study of STAT3 mutations in large granular lymphocyte leukemia. Findings of the study overall: In T-cell large granular lymphocyte leukemia, about half of patients showed multiple immunodominant subclonotypes. Persisting codominant clonotypes may have hidden a small pathogenic clone. TCR clonotype switching after therapy occurred in about 35% of the 18 patients.

The CDR3 is made up of 13 amino acids. CDR1 is SGHDN, CDR2 FVKESK, per germline. Deletions cut 0 bases from V and 16 bases from J, with 16 bases between. Measured with immunoSEQ multiplex PCR; TCRdb has only the in-frame clones, and not every one. The sample records some 2,000 clones, roughly 60% being singletons. This clonotype originated in a man over 45 with T-cell large granular lymphocyte leukemia. Some clones in this sample may be carry-over from other donors' samples. The source material was peripheral blood mononuclear cells. V and J are TRBV14 and TRBJ2-1; D unclear. This chain's CDR3 is CASSQDRRTPPFF. CDR3 sequence (DNA): TGTGCCAGCAGCCAAGATCGCCGGACCCCTCCATTCTTC.